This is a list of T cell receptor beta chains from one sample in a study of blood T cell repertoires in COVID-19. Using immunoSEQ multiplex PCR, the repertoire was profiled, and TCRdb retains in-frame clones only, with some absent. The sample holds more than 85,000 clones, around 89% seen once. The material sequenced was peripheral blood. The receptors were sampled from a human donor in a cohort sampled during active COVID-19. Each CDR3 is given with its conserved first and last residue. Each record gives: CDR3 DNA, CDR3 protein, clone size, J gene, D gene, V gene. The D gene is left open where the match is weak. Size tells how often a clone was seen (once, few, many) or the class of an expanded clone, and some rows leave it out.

DNA: TGTGCCAGCAGCCCGATTCTTTCGGGGACAGACAATGAGCAGTTCTTC; CDR3: CASSPILSGTDNEQFF; size: few; J: TRBJ2-1; D: TRBD1; V: TRBV7-3
DNA: TGCAGTGCTAGTATCCTAGCGGGAGGCTACTCCTACGAGCAGTACTTC; CDR3: CSASILAGGYSYEQYF; size: -; J: TRBJ2-7; D: TRBD2; V: TRBV20-1
DNA: TGTGCCAGCGGACGTTCGGGGGGGAGAACCGGGGAGCTGTTTTTT; CDR3: CASGRSGGRTGELFF; size: -; J: TRBJ2-2; D: TRBD2; V: TRBV7-7
DNA: TGTGCCAGCAGCCAAGACCCGGATACCGGGTATGGCTACACCTTC; CDR3: CASSQDPDTGYGYTF; size: -; J: TRBJ1-2; D: -; V: TRBV4-2
DNA: TGTGCCAGCAGCTCCACACCGATAAGCACAGATACGCAGTATTTT; CDR3: CASSSTPISTDTQYF; size: -; J: TRBJ2-3; D: -; V: TRBV7-3
DNA: TGTGCCAGCAGTTTTAGTAGGGGACAGCAAGAGACCCAGTACTTC; CDR3: CASSFSRGQQETQYF; size: -; J: TRBJ2-5; D: TRBD1; V: TRBV27
DNA: TGTGCCACCAGTGATCCTTACCAGGGGCGCGAGCAGTTCTTC; CDR3: CATSDPYQGREQFF; size: few; J: TRBJ2-1; D: -; V: TRBV24-1
DNA: TGTGCCAGCAGCGTAGAGTTCAGACAAAGCTCCTACGAGCAGTACTTC; CDR3: CASSVEFRQSSYEQYF; size: -; J: TRBJ2-7; D: -; V: TRBV9
DNA: TGTGCCAGCTCACCGGGCAGGGCTACGTATAATTCACCCCTCCACTTT; CDR3: CASSPGRATYNSPLHF; size: -; J: TRBJ1-6; D: -; V: TRBV18
DNA: TGTGCCAGCACGGTGTTGGAAAACTCCGGGTTGGTGCGTTTC; CDR3: CASTVLENSGLVRF; size: -; J: TRBJ2-7; D: -; V: TRBV6-5
DNA: TGTGCCAGCACCGACAGGGCTTTTGAAAAACTGTTTTTT; CDR3: CASTDRAFEKLFF; size: -; J: TRBJ1-4; D: TRBD1; V: TRBV6-5
DNA: TGTGCCAGCAGGACTCCGGGACAGGGATCAGATACGCAGTATTTT; CDR3: CASRTPGQGSDTQYF; size: -; J: TRBJ2-3; D: TRBD1; V: TRBV28
DNA: TGTGCCAGCAGCCGCAGGGGATATGGCTACACCTTC; CDR3: CASSRRGYGYTF; size: once; J: TRBJ1-2; D: -; V: TRBV6-5
DNA: TGTGCCAGCAGATTCACTACTTCCAATCAGCCCCAGCATTTT; CDR3: CASRFTTSNQPQHF; size: -; J: TRBJ1-5; D: -; V: TRBV2
DNA: TGTGCCACCAGTGACCGACAGGGGGTCCAGCCCCAGCATTTT; CDR3: CATSDRQGVQPQHF; size: -; J: TRBJ1-5; D: TRBD1; V: TRBV24-1
DNA: TGTGCCAGCAGCCGGGGGGACGGGACAGGTGGTCCCGGCTACACCTTC; CDR3: CASSRGDGTGGPGYTF; size: once; J: TRBJ1-2; D: TRBD1; V: TRBV7-2
DNA: TGTGCCAGTAGCCTCATAGGGGGCGGGGAGACCCAGTACTTC; CDR3: CASSLIGGGETQYF; size: -; J: TRBJ2-5; D: TRBD1; V: TRBV19
DNA: TGTGCCAGCAGCTTTGGGCCGAACGAGCAGTACTTC; CDR3: CASSFGPNEQYF; size: -; J: TRBJ2-7; D: -; V: TRBV5-4
DNA: TGCGCCAGCAGCCCTGGACTAGCGGGGGGGGAGACCCAGTACTTC; CDR3: CASSPGLAGGETQYF; size: -; J: TRBJ2-5; D: TRBD2; V: TRBV5-1
DNA: TGTGCCAGCAGCTTACCTGGACTAGGCACAGATACGCAGTATTTT; CDR3: CASSLPGLGTDTQYF; size: -; J: TRBJ2-3; D: TRBD2; V: TRBV7-3
DNA: TGTGCCAGCAGCCCACAGCGGGATACGCAGTATTTT; CDR3: CASSPQRDTQYF; size: -; J: TRBJ2-3; D: -; V: TRBV14
DNA: TGTGCCAGCAGCCTTCGGACAGGGGGCACTGATTCACCCCTCCACTTT; CDR3: CASSLRTGGTDSPLHF; size: -; J: TRBJ1-6; D: TRBD1; V: TRBV2
DNA: TGTGCCAGCAGATTTGACAGGGATAGCAATCAGCCCCAGCATTTT; CDR3: CASRFDRDSNQPQHF; size: -; J: TRBJ1-5; D: TRBD1; V: TRBV6-5
DNA: TGTGCCAGCACCCTAAGAGAGGGCCGCGGCTACACCTTC; CDR3: CASTLREGRGYTF; size: -; J: TRBJ1-2; D: -; V: TRBV12-3/TRBV12-4
DNA: TGTGCCAGCAGCGGGAGGGTAGGGTACAATGAGCAGTTCTTC; CDR3: CASSGRVGYNEQFF; size: -; J: TRBJ2-1; D: TRBD2; V: TRBV11-3